This passage covers 6 T cell receptor beta chains from one sample sequenced in a study of cytomegalovirus exposure and HLA in healthy donors (dated by TCRdb to the late 2010s). To prepare the library, the immunoSEQ multiplex PCR assay was applied. For the multiplex PCR, a mixture combining 60 forward primers for TCR Vbeta segments and 13 reverse primers for TCR Jbeta segments was used. Sourced from immuneACCESS, this table was stored by TCRdb with only in-frame sequences that have V and J called. A share of the clones is absent; for the studies checked, an unresolved V gene accounts for under half, and the remainder has no known explanation. Present in this sample are 120,000 or so clones, approximately 8% of which were seen just once. The ten largest clonotypes hold less than 6.5% of the sample. The sequencing sample was made of PBMCs. The origin of the receptors is a woman aged 35 to 49 in good health and CMV-seropositive.

This clone was counted only a few times. V gene TRBV7-9 combines with J gene TRBJ1-1; 10 bases fit TRBD1. The CDR3 spans 17 residues. Germline trimming cut 5 bases from V and 3 bases from J; bases unmatched to any gene: 12. Looked up from germline, CDR1 is SEHNR and CDR2 is FQNEAQ (reference sequence). The CDR3 loop is CASSPTGGAFWYTEAFF. The CDR3 nucleotides read TGTGCCAGCAGCCCGACAGGGGGCGCTTTTTGGTACACTGAAGCTTTCTTT.

This clone was seen more than once but under ten times. The genes are TRBV7-8 and TRBJ2-7; TRBD1 matches at 8 bases. Germline loops: CDR1 SGHVS, CDR2 FQNEAQ. The V gene end was trimmed by 5 bases and the J gene end by 4 bases; junction bases not matched to a gene: 7. The CDR3 has 14 amino acids. CDR3 coding DNA: TGTGCCAGCAGCGTGCGACAGGGGCGTTACGAGCAGTACTTC. It translates to CASSVRQGRYEQYF.

V usage is TRBV5-1 and J usage is TRBJ1-5, with D possibly TRBD1 on 5 matching bases. The germline CDR1 and CDR2 sequences are SGHRS and YFSETQ. This CDR3 comprises 15 residues. V was cut by 5 bases and J by 8 bases, with 20 bases left in between. This CDR3 reads CASSPTFRAGEPQHF. The CDR3, as DNA: TGCGCCAGCAGTCCCACATTCAGGGCGGGGGAGCCCCAGCATTTT.

This clone was counted a few times. V usage is TRBV5-4 and J usage is TRBJ2-7; 8 bases align to TRBD1. Per the germline V gene, CDR1 is SGHNT and CDR2 is YYREEE (reference sequence). The CDR3 contains 15 residues. The J segment lost 4 bases and the V segment lost 0 bases, leaving 6 bases of the junction unmatched. CDR3 in DNA: TGTGCCAGCAGCTTGGATCAGGGGGCTTTGTACGAGCAGTACTTC. It yields the protein CASSLDQGALYEQYF.

The chain is built from TRBV6-5 and TRBJ1-1; a possible D gene is TRBD1 (6 bases). Looked up from germline, CDR1 is MNHEY and CDR2 is SVGAGI. The CDR3 sequence is 16 residues long. The ends were cut back, 3 bases at V and 0 bases at J, with 14 bases in the middle. This CDR3 reads CASSYTPGQVNTEAFF. CDR3 nucleotides: TGTGCCAGCAGTTATACCCCGGGACAAGTGAACACTGAAGCTTTCTTT.

This clone was observed a handful of times. The V call is TRBV2, the J call TRBJ2-1; no clear D. The CDR3 spans 14 residues. V shed 9 bases and J shed 8 bases, with 20 bases lying between them. The germline V gene encodes CDR1 SNHLY and CDR2 FYNNEI. DNA of the CDR3: TGTGCCAGGCCCGGCAAGCTCGGGTGGGATGAGCAGTTCTTC. Translated: CARPGKLGWDEQFF.